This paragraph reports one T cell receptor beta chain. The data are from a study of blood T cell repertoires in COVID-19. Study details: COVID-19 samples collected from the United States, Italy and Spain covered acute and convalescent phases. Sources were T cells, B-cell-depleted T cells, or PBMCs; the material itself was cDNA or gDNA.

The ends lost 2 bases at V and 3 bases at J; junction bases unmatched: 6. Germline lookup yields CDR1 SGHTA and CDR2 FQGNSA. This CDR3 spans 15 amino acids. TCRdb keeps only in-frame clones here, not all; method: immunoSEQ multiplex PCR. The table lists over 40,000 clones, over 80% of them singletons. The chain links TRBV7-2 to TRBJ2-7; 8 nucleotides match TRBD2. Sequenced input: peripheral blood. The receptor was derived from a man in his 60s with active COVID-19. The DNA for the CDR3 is TGTGCCAGCAGCTTAAGTGTCGCGGGGGGCTACGAGCAGTACTTC. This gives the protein CASSLSVAGGYEQYF.